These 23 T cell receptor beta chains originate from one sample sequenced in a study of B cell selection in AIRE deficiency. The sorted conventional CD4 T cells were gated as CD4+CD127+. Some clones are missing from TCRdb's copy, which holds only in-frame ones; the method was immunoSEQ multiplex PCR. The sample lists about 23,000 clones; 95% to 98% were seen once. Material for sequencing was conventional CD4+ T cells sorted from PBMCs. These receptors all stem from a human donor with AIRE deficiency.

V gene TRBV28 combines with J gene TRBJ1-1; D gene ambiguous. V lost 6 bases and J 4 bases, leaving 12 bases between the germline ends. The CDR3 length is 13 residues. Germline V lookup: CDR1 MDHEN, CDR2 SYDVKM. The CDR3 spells CASSTLGVTEAFF. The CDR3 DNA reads TGTGCCAGCAGCACGTTGGGTGTCACTGAAGCTTTCTTT. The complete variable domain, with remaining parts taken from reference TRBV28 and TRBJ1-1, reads DVKVTQSSRYLVKRTGEKVFLECVQDMDHENMFWYRQDPGLGLRLIYFSYDVKMKEKGDIPEGYSVSREKKERFSLILESASTNQTSMYLCASSTLGVTEAFFGQGTRLTVV.

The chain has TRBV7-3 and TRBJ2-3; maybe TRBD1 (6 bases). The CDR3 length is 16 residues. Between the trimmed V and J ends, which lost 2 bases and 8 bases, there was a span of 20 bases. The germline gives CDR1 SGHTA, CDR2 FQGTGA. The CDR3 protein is CASSLLPGTTGGTQYF. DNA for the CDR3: TGTGCCAGCAGCTTACTTCCCGGGACAACCGGCGGTACGCAGTATTTT.

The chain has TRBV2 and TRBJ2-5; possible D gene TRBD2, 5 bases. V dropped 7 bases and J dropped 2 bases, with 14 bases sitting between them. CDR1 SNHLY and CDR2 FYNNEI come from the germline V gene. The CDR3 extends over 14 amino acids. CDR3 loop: CASTGLLQQETQYF. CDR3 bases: TGTGCCAGCACCGGACTGTTGCAACAAGAGACCCAGTACTTC.

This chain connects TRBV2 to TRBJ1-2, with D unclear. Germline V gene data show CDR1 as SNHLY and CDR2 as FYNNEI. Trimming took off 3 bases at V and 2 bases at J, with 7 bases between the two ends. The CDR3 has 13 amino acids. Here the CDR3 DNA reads TGTGCCAGCAGTGATGACGGCAACTATGGCTACACCTTC. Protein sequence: CASSDDGNYGYTF.

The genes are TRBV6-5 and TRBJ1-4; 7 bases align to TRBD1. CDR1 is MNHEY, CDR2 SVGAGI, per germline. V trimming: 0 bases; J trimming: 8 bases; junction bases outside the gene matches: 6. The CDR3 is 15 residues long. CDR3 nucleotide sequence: TGTGCCAGCAGTTACTCAACAGGGGTAGGAGAAAAACTGTTTTTT. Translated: CASSYSTGVGEKLFF.

CDR3 region: CASSPPAYEQYF. The CDR3 DNA is TGTGCCAGCAGCCCGCCTGCCTACGAGCAGTACTTC. This chain joins TRBV28 and TRBJ2-7, with unresolved D. The V end lost 6 bases, the J end lost 2 bases, and 8 bases lay between the germline ends. CDR1 is MDHEN, CDR2 SYDVKM, per germline. CDR3 length: 12 residues. The complete variable domain, with remaining parts taken from reference TRBV28 and TRBJ2-7, reads DVKVTQSSRYLVKRTGEKVFLECVQDMDHENMFWYRQDPGLGLRLIYFSYDVKMKEKGDIPEGYSVSREKKERFSLILESASTNQTSMYLCASSPPAYEQYFGPGTRLTVT.

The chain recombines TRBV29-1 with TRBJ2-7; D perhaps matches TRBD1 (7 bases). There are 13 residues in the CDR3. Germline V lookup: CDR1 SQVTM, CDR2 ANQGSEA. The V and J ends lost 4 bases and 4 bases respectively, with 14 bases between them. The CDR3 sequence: CSVVLTGTYEQYF. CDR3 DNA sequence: TGCAGCGTTGTATTGACAGGGACTTACGAGCAGTACTTC.

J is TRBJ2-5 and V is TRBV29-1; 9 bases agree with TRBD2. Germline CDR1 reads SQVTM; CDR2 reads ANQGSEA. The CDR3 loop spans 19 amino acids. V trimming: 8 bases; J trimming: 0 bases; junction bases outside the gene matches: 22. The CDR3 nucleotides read TGCAGCCGCCGGGGCGGCGGCCGGCTCGCGGGAGGGTACCAAGAGACCCAGTACTTC. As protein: CSRRGGGRLAGGYQETQYF.

The CDR3, as DNA: TGTGCCAGCAGCTCTAGCGGGATCTCCTACGAGCAGTACTTC. It codes for CASSSSGISYEQYF. The chain uses TRBV5-6 and TRBJ2-7; 9 nucleotides agree with TRBD2. This CDR3 has 14 amino acids. With V trimmed by 3 bases and J by 0 bases, 1 base remained unmatched. CDR1 SGHDT and CDR2 YYEEEE come from the germline V gene.

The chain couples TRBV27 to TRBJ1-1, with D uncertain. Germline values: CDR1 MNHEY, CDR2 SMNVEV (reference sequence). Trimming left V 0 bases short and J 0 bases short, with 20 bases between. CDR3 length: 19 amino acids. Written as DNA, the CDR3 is TGTGCCAGCAGTTTATCCCTTAACTTACTGGGCCGAATGAACACTGAAGCTTTCTTT. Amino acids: CASSLSLNLLGRMNTEAFF.

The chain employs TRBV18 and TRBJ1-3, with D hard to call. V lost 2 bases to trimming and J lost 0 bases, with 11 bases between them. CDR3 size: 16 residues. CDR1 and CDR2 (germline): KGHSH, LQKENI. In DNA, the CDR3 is TGTGCCAGCTCACCAGGAAGTGGGGTCTCTGGAAACACCATATATTTT. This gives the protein CASSPGSGVSGNTIYF.

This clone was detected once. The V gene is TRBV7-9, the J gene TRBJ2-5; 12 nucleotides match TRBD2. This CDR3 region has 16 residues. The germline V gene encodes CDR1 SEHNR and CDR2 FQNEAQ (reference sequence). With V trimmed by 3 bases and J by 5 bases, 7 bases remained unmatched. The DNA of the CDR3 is TGTGCCAGCAGCTTGGCTGGGCTAGCGGGAGGGGAGACCCAGTACTTC. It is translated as CASSLAGLAGGETQYF.

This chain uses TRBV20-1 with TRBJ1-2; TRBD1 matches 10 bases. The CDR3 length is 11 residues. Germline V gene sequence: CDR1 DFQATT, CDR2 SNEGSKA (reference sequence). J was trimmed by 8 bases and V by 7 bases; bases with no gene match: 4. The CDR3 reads CSVDRGLGYTF. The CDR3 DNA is TGCAGTGTCGACAGGGGGCTGGGCTACACCTTC.

The CDR3 spells CASSTTRQENTEAFF. The CDR3 bases are TGTGCCAGCTCAACGACAAGACAGGAGAACACTGAAGCTTTCTTT. The genes are TRBV18 and TRBJ1-1; D might be TRBD1 (6 bases). V was cut by 5 bases and J by 1 base, with 14 bases left in between. The CDR3 is 15 residues long. The germline V gene has CDR1 KGHSH and CDR2 LQKENI.

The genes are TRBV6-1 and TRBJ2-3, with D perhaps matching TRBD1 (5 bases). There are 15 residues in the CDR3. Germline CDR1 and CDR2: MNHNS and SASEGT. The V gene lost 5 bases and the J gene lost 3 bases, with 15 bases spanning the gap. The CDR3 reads CASSRGSRFTDTQYF. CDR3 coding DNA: TGTGCCAGCAGTAGGGGAAGCCGTTTTACAGATACGCAGTATTTT.

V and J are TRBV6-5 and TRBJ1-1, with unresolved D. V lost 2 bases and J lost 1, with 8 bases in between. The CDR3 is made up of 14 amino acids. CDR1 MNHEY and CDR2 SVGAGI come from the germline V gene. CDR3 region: CASSYVSGNTEAFF. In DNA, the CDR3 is TGTGCCAGCAGTTACGTCTCAGGGAACACTGAAGCTTTCTTT.

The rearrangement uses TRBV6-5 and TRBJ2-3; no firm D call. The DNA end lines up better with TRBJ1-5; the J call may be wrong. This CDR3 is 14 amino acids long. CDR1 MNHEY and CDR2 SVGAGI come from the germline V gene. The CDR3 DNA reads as TGTGCCAGCAGTTACGGACTGCCAGCGGATACGCAGCATTTT. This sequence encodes CASSYGLPADTQHF.

The CDR3 DNA reads TGTGCCAGCAGTTCCCGGGGGGACACTGAAGCTTTCTTT. It translates to CASSSRGDTEAFF. The chain recombines TRBV7-3 with TRBJ1-1; possibly TRBD1 for D (5 bases). V shed 6 bases and J shed 3 bases, with 11 bases lying between them. CDR1 and CDR2 from the germline V gene are SGHTA and FQGTGA. This CDR3 is built from 13 residues.

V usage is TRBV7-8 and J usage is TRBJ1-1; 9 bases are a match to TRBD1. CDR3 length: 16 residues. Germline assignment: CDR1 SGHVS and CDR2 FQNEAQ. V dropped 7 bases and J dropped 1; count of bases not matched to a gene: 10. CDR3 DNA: TGTGCCAGCACCAGACAGGGGGTGTTCGCGAACACTGAAGCTTTCTTT. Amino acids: CASTRQGVFANTEAFF.

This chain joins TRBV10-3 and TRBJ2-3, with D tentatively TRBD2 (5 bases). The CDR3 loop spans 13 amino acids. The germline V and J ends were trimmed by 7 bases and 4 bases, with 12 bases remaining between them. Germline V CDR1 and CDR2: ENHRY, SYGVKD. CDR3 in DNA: TGTGCCATCAATGATTATAGCGCAGATACGCAGTATTTT. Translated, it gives CAINDYSADTQYF.

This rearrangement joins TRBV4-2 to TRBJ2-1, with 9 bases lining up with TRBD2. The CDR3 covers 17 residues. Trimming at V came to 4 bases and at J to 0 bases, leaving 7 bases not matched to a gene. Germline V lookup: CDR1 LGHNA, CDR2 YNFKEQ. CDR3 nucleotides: TGTGCCAGCAGCCGAGTGTATAGCGGGAGCTCCTACAATGAGCAGTTCTTC. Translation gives CASSRVYSGSSYNEQFF.

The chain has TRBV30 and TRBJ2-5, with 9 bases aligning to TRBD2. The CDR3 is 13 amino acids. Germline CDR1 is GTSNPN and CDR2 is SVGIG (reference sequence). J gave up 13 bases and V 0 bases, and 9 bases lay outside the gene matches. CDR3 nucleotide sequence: TGTGCCTGGAGTGTAGATTGGCTAGCGGGGATGTACTTC. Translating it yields CAWSVDWLAGMYF.

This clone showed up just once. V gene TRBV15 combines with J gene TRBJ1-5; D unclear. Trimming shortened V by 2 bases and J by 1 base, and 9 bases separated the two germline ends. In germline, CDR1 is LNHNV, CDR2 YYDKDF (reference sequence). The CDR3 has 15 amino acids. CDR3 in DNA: TGTGCCACCAGCAGACGCGGAGGCAGCAATCAGCCCCAGCATTTT. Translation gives CATSRRGGSNQPQHF.